The 11 T cell receptor beta chains presented below share a single source sample, sequenced in a study of cytomegalovirus exposure and HLA in healthy donors. With 60 Vbeta and 13 Jbeta primers, the PCR was carried out. Measured with immunoSEQ multiplex PCR; TCRdb has only the in-frame clones, and not every one. The sample consists of around 180,000 clones, 84% of them appearing once. Input material: PBMCs. These receptors all come from a man aged 18 to 29 in good health and CMV-seronegative.

The rearrangement uses TRBV2 and TRBJ2-4, with 10 bases fitting TRBD1. Looked up from germline, CDR1 is SNHLY and CDR2 is FYNNEI. J was trimmed by 7 bases and V by 5 bases; bases with no gene match: 5. CDR3 length: 14 amino acids. Written as DNA, the CDR3 is TGTGCCAGCAGTTACGGACAGGGGGGTAACATTCAGTACTTC. Amino acids: CASSYGQGGNIQYF.

V gene TRBV5-5 combines with J gene TRBJ2-7, with 9 bases fitting TRBD1. CDR3 length: 13 residues. CDR1 is SGHKS and CDR2 is YYEKEE in the germline V gene (reference sequence). V was pared by 5 bases and J by 3 bases, with 3 bases of the junction left unmatched. The CDR3 DNA is TGTGCCAGCAGAACAGGGGGCAACTACGAGCAGTACTTC. Protein product: CASRTGGNYEQYF.

V usage is TRBV2 and J usage is TRBJ2-1, with 12 bases matching TRBD2. J lost 5 bases, V lost 7 bases, and 3 bases had no gene match. Germline CDR1 SNHLY, CDR2 FYNNEI. The CDR3 consists of 14 residues. The CDR3 nucleotides read TGTGCCAGCATAGGACTAGCGGGGAACAATGAGCAGTTCTTC. It is translated as CASIGLAGNNEQFF.

The rearrangement uses TRBV27 and TRBJ2-1; TRBD1 matches 9 bases. Trimming cost V 5 bases and J 9 bases; bases outside gene matches: 11. This CDR3 is 15 amino acids long. Looked up from germline, CDR1 is MNHEY and CDR2 is SMNVEV (reference sequence). CDR3 coding DNA: TGTGCCAGCAGTCCCTTAAGGACAGGGGCACCTGAGCAGTTCTTC. As protein: CASSPLRTGAPEQFF.

CDR3 residues: CASTRLAGGAEQFF. The DNA of the CDR3 is TGTGCCAGCACCCGGTTAGCGGGAGGGGCTGAGCAGTTCTTC. This sequence joins TRBV7-9 and TRBJ2-1, with 11 bases matching TRBD2. Germline V gene data show CDR1 as SEHNR and CDR2 as FQNEAQ (reference sequence). The CDR3 has 14 residues. The trim removed 7 bases at V and 9 bases at J, leaving 8 bases unmatched.

The chain links TRBV13 to TRBJ2-1; 9 positions match TRBD2. Losses at the gene ends were 2 bases for V and 8 bases for J; bases not matched to a gene: 10. Per germline, CDR1 PRHDT and CDR2 FYEKMQ (reference sequence). The CDR3 is made up of 16 amino acids. As DNA, the CDR3 is TGTGCCAGCAGCTTACTGGGCGGGAGGGCCGGAGATGAGCAGTTCTTC. This codes for CASSLLGGRAGDEQFF.

This clone was recorded once. The rearrangement uses TRBV5-8 and TRBJ2-2; D gene uncertain. The CDR3 loop spans 13 amino acids. Per the germline V gene, CDR1 is SGHTS and CDR2 is YDEGEE. V dropped 4 bases and J dropped 5 bases, with 9 bases sitting between them. The CDR3 coding sequence is TGTGCCAGCAGCAAGAGATCAACCGGGGAGCTGTTTTTT. Protein product: CASSKRSTGELFF.

This chain connects TRBV20-1 to TRBJ2-7; maybe TRBD1 (6 bases). From germline, CDR1 is DFQATT and CDR2 SNEGSKA (reference sequence). Trimming left V 6 bases short and J 6 bases short, with 12 bases between. The CDR3 runs 11 residues. Here the CDR3 reads CSAKTGGEQYF. CDR3 DNA sequence: TGCAGTGCAAAGACAGGTGGCGAGCAGTACTTC.

Remarks on this clone: At the DNA level, this CDR3 is encoded by other sequences in the same sample as well. The rearrangement links TRBV7-2 to TRBJ1-2; TRBD1 matches at 8 bases. CDR1 and CDR2 (germline): SGHTA, FQGNSA. V was clipped by 4 bases and J by 8 bases; unmatched bases: 6. This CDR3 contains 13 residues. In DNA form, the CDR3 reads TGTGCCAGCAGCTCCGGACAGGGCGGGGGCTACACCTTC. This codes for CASSSGQGGGYTF. Complete variable domain (other parts from reference TRBV7-2 and TRBJ1-2): GAGVSQSPSNKVTEKGKDVELRCDPISGHTALYWYRQSLGQGLEFLIYFQGNSAPDKSGLPSDRFSAERTGGSVSTLTIQRTQQEDSAVYLCASSSGQGGGYTFGSGTRLTVV.

This clone was found a few times. This chain joins TRBV5-1 and TRBJ2-2; tentatively, D is TRBD2 (6 bases). Germline V gives CDR1 SGHRS, CDR2 YFSETQ. Deletions cut 4 bases from V and 3 bases from J, with 10 bases between. The CDR3 is 14 amino acids. DNA of the CDR3: TGCGCCAGCAGCGGTAGCGGAGACACCGGGGAGCTGTTTTTT. This encodes CASSGSGDTGELFF.

This chain uses TRBV9 with TRBJ2-1, with D hard to call. CDR3 size: 13 residues. In germline, CDR1 is SGDLS, CDR2 YYNGEE. Trimming removed 0 bases at V and 9 bases at J, with 10 bases between. The CDR3 reads CASSVGGVGEQFF. CDR3 DNA sequence: TGTGCCAGCAGCGTAGGAGGTGTGGGTGAGCAGTTCTTC.